This entry concerns a single T cell receptor beta chain. The antigen remains undetermined. TCRdb's table, derived via immunoSEQ multiplex PCR, lists solely in-frame clones and lacks some. The table includes thousands of clones, around 60% detected once. The sample is drawn from a study of coeliac disease. Points from the study as a whole: According to the authors, this method cannot detect gliadin-specific T cells in an unbiased way. In active celiac disease, intraepithelial and lamina propria TRB and TRG repertoires were less clonal than controls.

Germline V gene data show CDR1 as KGHSH and CDR2 as LQKENI. The length of the CDR3 is 13 residues. V dropped 8 bases and J dropped 1; count of bases not matched to a gene: 2. This TCR was recovered from a woman aged 40 to 50. What was sequenced was intraepithelial lymphocytes from the gut. The V call is TRBV18, the J call TRBJ1-5, with 7 bases identical to TRBD1. This CDR3 reads CASRGQSNQPQHF. The CDR3 nucleotides are TGTGCCAGCCGGGGACAGAGCAATCAGCCCCAGCATTTT.